These T cell receptor beta chains were read from a single sample in a study of early T cells in non-severe SARS-CoV-2 infection. TCRdb re-derived calls from the 5' RACE reads in MiXCR, one entry per CDR3 protein. The repertoire holds about 83,000 distinct CDR3 sequences, with 9% to 15% as singletons. The specimen sequenced was whole blood. The source is an adult who was a healthcare worker with PCR-confirmed SARS-CoV-2 infection or an uninfected control (not recorded which). Both conserved end residues are part of each CDR3. Fields, in order: J gene, clone size, V gene, D gene, CDR3 DNA, CDR3 protein. The D gene is left open where the match is weak. Clone sizes are given selectively: once, few, many, or a class where the clone is expanded.

TRBJ2-1	many	TRBV11-2	TRBD2	TGTGCCAGCAGCCCAGCCGGGGGGAGCGGTGAGCAGTTCTTC	CASSPAGGSGEQFF
TRBJ2-3	few	TRBV6-5	TRBD1	TGTGCCAGCAGTACCTACGACAGGGGAGATACGCAGTATTTT	CASSTYDRGDTQYF
TRBJ2-5	few	TRBV20-1	.	TGCAGTGCTAGAGAAGGAGGGGAGACCCAGTACTTC	CSAREGGETQYF
TRBJ1-4	few	TRBV27	.	TGTGCCAGCAGTTCAGATTGGGACGGCTCTAGGGGAAAACTGTTTTTT	CASSSDWDGSRGKLFF
TRBJ1-4	.	TRBV7-9	.	TGTGCCAGCGCGGCGGAAAAACTGTTTTTT	CASAAEKLFF
TRBJ2-7	few	TRBV2	.	TGTGCCAGCAGTGAGGTGGTTCCCTACGAGCAGTACTTC	CASSEVVPYEQYF
TRBJ1-1	few	TRBV6-5	TRBD1	TGTGCCACACACAGGGGGGGTGAAGCTTTCTTT	CATHRGGEAFF
TRBJ1-1	many	TRBV7-9	.	TGTGCCAGCAGCTTGGGACAACACACTGAAGCTTTCTTT	CASSLGQHTEAFF
TRBJ2-7	many	TRBV20-1	.	TGCAGTGCTAGGGGGGGTAGCGGCTACGAGCAGTACTTC	CSARGGSGYEQYF
TRBJ1-1	.	TRBV7-9	.	TGTGCCAGCAGCCAACAGGGAAAGAACACTGAAGCTTTCTTT	CASSQQGKNTEAFF
TRBJ2-7	.	TRBV5-4	.	TGTGCCAGCAGCGCAGGAGGAGAGCAGTACTTC	CASSAGGEQYF
TRBJ1-1	many	TRBV3-1	TRBD1	TGTGCCAGCAGCCGGCGGGACAGGGGCGCTTTCTTT	CASSRRDRGAFF
TRBJ2-3	few	TRBV20-1	TRBD2	TGCAGTGCAGCGGGAGGAACCACAGATACGCAGTATTTT	CSAAGGTTDTQYF
TRBJ1-2	.	TRBV28	TRBD1	TGTGCCAGCAGTATCATCCGGGACAGGGGTGTTCGAGGCTACACCTTC	CASSIIRDRGVRGYTF
TRBJ2-2	few	TRBV4-1	TRBD2	TGCGCCAGCAGTGCGGGGGAGTTCAACACCGGGGAGCTGTTTTTT	CASSAGEFNTGELFF
TRBJ1-1	.	TRBV11-3	.	TGTGCCAGCAGCCACGGGGACGGGGAGACTGAAGCTTTCTTT	CASSHGDGETEAFF
TRBJ1-1	.	TRBV20-1	.	TGCAGTGCAGGGAGACAGATTCACACTGAAGCTTTCTTT	CSAGRQIHTEAFF
TRBJ1-1	few	TRBV7-9	.	TGTGCCAGCAGCTTAGCCGGAAGGGGGGAGCGAGCTTTCTTT	CASSLAGRGERAFF
TRBJ2-7	.	TRBV5-8	.	TGTGCCAGCAGCTACTGGGGCCCCGTTAGCTCCTACGAGCAGTACTTC	CASSYWGPVSSYEQYF
TRBJ2-1	few	TRBV11-2	.	TGTGCCAGCAGCCCCTGGGGGGGCCGGGACATTAATGAGCAGTTCTTC	CASSPWGGRDINEQFF
TRBJ2-1	few	TRBV18	.	TGTGCCAGCTCACCGGTCGGTGAGCAGTTCTTC	CASSPVGEQFF
TRBJ1-1	.	TRBV20-1	.	TGCAGTGCCGAACAGGATAACACTGAAGCTTTCTTT	CSAEQDNTEAFF
TRBJ2-3	.	TRBV5-1	TRBD1	TGCGCCAGCAGCCCGGGACAGGGAACGTCCGCAGATACGCAGTATTTT	CASSPGQGTSADTQYF
TRBJ2-5	few	TRBV3-1	.	TGTGCCAGCAGCCAAGACAGGGGGGTGACCCAGTACTTC	CASSQDRGVTQYF
TRBJ2-5	.	TRBV5-1	.	TGCGCCAGCAGCTTGGGCTCAGGGACGGAGACCCAGTACTTC	CASSLGSGTETQYF
TRBJ2-2	.	TRBV11-2	TRBD1	TGTGCCAGCAGCTTGCAGGGGGCCTACACCGGGGAGCTGTTTTTT	CASSLQGAYTGELFF
TRBJ2-2	.	TRBV7-8	.	TGTGCCAGCAGCCTACTGGGGGGGCCCGGGGAGCTGTTTTTT	CASSLLGGPGELFF
TRBJ1-1	few	TRBV30	TRBD1	TGTGCCTGGCTCGCTGGGACAGGGGCCGCTTTCTTT	CAWLAGTGAAFF
TRBJ1-4	many	TRBV3-1	.	TGTGCCAGCAGCTATTCCGGGTCCGGGGGGGAAAAACTGTTTTTT	CASSYSGSGGEKLFF
TRBJ1-1	.	TRBV7-9	.	TGTGCCAGCAGCTTAGTAGGGCAAAAGAACACTGAAGCTTTCTTT	CASSLVGQKNTEAFF
TRBJ2-5	many	TRBV15	.	TGTGCCACCAGCAGGGAGCTGGTAAAGACCCAGTACTTC	CATSRELVKTQYF
TRBJ2-4	few	TRBV7-2	TRBD1	TGTGCCAGCAGCCGTACCGGGACAGGGGGATCAACAGAGATTCAGTACTTC	CASSRTGTGGSTEIQYF
TRBJ2-7	few	TRBV12-3/TRBV12-4	TRBD2	TGTGCCAGCAGCCGACTAGCAGGTTCCTACGAGCAGTACTTC	CASSRLAGSYEQYF
TRBJ1-1	.	TRBV5-1	TRBD1	TGCGCCAGCAGATCCCCCGGGACAGTGAACACTGAAGCTTTCTTT	CASRSPGTVNTEAFF
TRBJ1-1	.	TRBV4-3	TRBD1	TGCGCCAGCAGCCAAAAGTGGGACAGTCGGTGGACTGAAGCTTTCTTT	CASSQKWDSRWTEAFF
TRBJ2-1	many	TRBV4-1	.	TGCGCCAGCAGCACCTTTCCTAAATCCTACAATGAGCAGTTCTTC	CASSTFPKSYNEQFF
TRBJ2-3	many	TRBV5-6	TRBD2	TGTGCCAGCAGCTGCTTTCTCAAAAGGGCGGGAGGTTGCACAGATACGCAGTATTTT	CASSCFLKRAGGCTDTQYF
TRBJ1-6	many	TRBV5-4	.	TGTGCCAGCAGCTTGGAGTCGGGATATAATTCACCCCTCCACTTT	CASSLESGYNSPLHF
TRBJ2-1	once	TRBV5-1	TRBD1	TGCGCCAGCAGCCCCCACTCTTGGGACAGGGGGCATGGTTACAATGAGCAGTTCTTC	CASSPHSWDRGHGYNEQFF
TRBJ1-3	many	TRBV11-2	.	TGTGCCAGCAGCTTAGAGCGCCAAGGGAACACCATATATTTT	CASSLERQGNTIYF
TRBJ2-7	.	TRBV6-1	.	TGTGCCAGCAGTAAACAAACCTACCCTTCCTACGAGCAGTACTTC	CASSKQTYPSYEQYF
TRBJ1-2	many	TRBV19	TRBD1	TGTGCCAGTAAGAGGGGGCGCAACTATGGCTACACCTTC	CASKRGRNYGYTF
TRBJ2-5	many	TRBV11-2	.	TGTGCCAGCAGCTTAGATCGGGGGACCCAGTACTTC	CASSLDRGTQYF
TRBJ2-5	.	TRBV18	.	TGTGCCAGCTCACCACCGTCTTTACAAGAGACCCAGTACTTC	CASSPPSLQETQYF
TRBJ1-6	many	TRBV20-1	TRBD1	TGCAGTGCTCTCACCGGGACAGATAATTCACCCCTCCACTTT	CSALTGTDNSPLHF
TRBJ1-1	few	TRBV4-3	.	TGCGCCAGCAGCCAAGATTTCAGGGGCGAAGCTTTCTTT	CASSQDFRGEAFF
TRBJ1-1	.	TRBV5-1	TRBD1	TGCGCCAGCAGCTTGGTAGGACAGGGGGTGAACACTGAAGCTTTCTTT	CASSLVGQGVNTEAFF
TRBJ2-7	.	TRBV7-2	.	TGTGCCAGCAGCTTAGTGCAGGGTGGGCCCCACGAGCAGTACTTC	CASSLVQGGPHEQYF
TRBJ2-7	many	TRBV6-5	TRBD2	TGTGCCAGCAGTTACTCGAGCGGGAGGGCCGACGAGCAGTACTTC	CASSYSSGRADEQYF
TRBJ2-7	few	TRBV9	.	TGTGCCAGCAGCGTAGGGCCCCCCTACGAGCAGTACTTC	CASSVGPPYEQYF
TRBJ2-7	once	TRBV9	.	TGTGCCAGCAGCGAGGGCACCCTCTCCTACGAGCAGTACTTC	CASSEGTLSYEQYF
TRBJ1-2	few	TRBV6-6	.	TGTGCCAGCAGTTACTCTGCAGGGATCGGCTACACCTTC	CASSYSAGIGYTF